Included here is one T cell receptor (beta chain) sequence, with context. The antigen remains undetermined. This sample was included in a study of T-cell reconstitution after alpha-beta-depleted transplantation in children. Regarding the study as a whole: From surviving recipient T cells and thymic progenitors came the high day-60 TCRbeta diversity observed in some patients. Counts and diversity of T cells one year after transplant came mostly from newly produced T cells. Reports say that about two months after transplant, the alpha-beta T cells came out of several hundred graft clones that had expanded.

The germline V gene has CDR1 SGDLS and CDR2 YYNGEE. The CDR3 runs 14 residues. V lost 7 bases to trimming and J lost 2 bases, with 14 bases between them. The TCRbeta library incorporated unique molecular identifiers. Using its own MiXCR run on the PCR reads, TCRdb lists one record per CDR3 protein. The repertoire holds roughly 790,000 distinct CDR3 sequences, 16% seen once, with 5% in the top ten. The sample in question was PBMCs, mostly from graft donor cells, obtained 360 days after TCRalphabeta/CD19-depleted stem cell transplant. The rearrangement uses TRBV9 and TRBJ2-3; D remains ambiguous. The source of this sequence is a male patient between 10 and 17 years old who had a stem cell transplant for acute lymphoblastic leukemia, so the T cells may come from the graft donor. This chain's CDR3 is CASSLAPLTDTQYF. The DNA for the CDR3 is TGTGCCAGCTCCCTGGCTCCTCTCACAGATACGCAGTATTTT.